One T cell receptor (beta chain) is described in this entry. V lost 1 base and J lost 7, with 7 bases in between. CDR3 length equals 11 residues. Germline values: CDR1 DFQATT, CDR2 SNEGSKA (reference sequence). Per the study methods: Cell counts per sample came from amplifying reference gene primers. Generated by immunoSEQ multiplex PCR, the TCRdb table keeps only in-frame clones and is missing some. For V, J and clone size, that table is used; D and trimming come from the DNA. The sample includes 200,000 to 250,000 clones, 82% seen only once; the top ten take nearly 5%. The data belong to a study of blood T cell repertoires in COVID-19. For the study at large: Material from acute and convalescent COVID-19 was sourced from the United States, Italy and Spain.

This TCR was recovered from an elderly woman with active or convalescent COVID-19. The chain recombines TRBV20-1 with TRBJ1-2; D remains ambiguous. The sequencing sample was made of peripheral blood. The CDR3 reads CSARAVPGYTF. CDR3 coding DNA: TGCAGTGCTAGAGCAGTGCCTGGCTACACCTTC.